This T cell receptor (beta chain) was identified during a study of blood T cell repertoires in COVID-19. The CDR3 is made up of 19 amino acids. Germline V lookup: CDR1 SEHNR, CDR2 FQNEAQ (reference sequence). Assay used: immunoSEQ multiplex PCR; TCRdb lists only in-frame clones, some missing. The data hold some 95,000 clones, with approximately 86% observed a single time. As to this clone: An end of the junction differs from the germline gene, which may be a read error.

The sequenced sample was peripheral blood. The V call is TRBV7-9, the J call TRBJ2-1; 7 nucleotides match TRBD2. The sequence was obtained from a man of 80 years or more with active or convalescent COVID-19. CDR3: CASSFRNRDYRTTYNKQFF. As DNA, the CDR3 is TGTGCCAGCAGCTTCCGGAACCGGGACTACCGTACCACCTACAATAAGCAGTTCTTC.